A selection of T cell receptor beta chains follows, all from one sample in a study of shared clonotypes between healthy human individuals. The assay was immunoSEQ multiplex PCR, and TCRdb's table has in-frame clones only and misses some. This table holds about 2.4 million clones, roughly nine tenths found once. Sequences were obtained from naive CD4+ T cells sorted from blood. The origin of the receptors is a man between 18 and 29 years old in good health. CDR3s include the opening cysteine and the closing phenylalanine or tryptophan. The D gene is left open where the match is weak. Expanded clones are given a class, and other clones once, few, many or no size at all.

v_call: TRBV9; j_call: TRBJ2-7; clone_size: .; d_call: TRBD1; cdr3_aa: CASSVDGTVAYEQYF; cdr3_nt: TGTGCCAGCAGCGTAGATGGGACAGTAGCCTACGAGCAGTACTTC
v_call: TRBV6-5; j_call: TRBJ2-2; clone_size: .; d_call: .; cdr3_aa: CASKGTTRYTGELFF; cdr3_nt: TGTGCCAGCAAGGGCACCACGCGTTACACCGGGGAGCTGTTTTTT
v_call: TRBV5-4; j_call: TRBJ2-2; clone_size: .; d_call: TRBD2; cdr3_aa: CASSGGREGPNTGELFF; cdr3_nt: TGTGCCAGCAGCGGGGGGCGGGAGGGCCCGAACACCGGGGAGCTGTTTTTT
v_call: TRBV5-1; j_call: TRBJ2-7; clone_size: .; d_call: .; cdr3_aa: CASSADSYEQYF; cdr3_nt: TGCGCCAGCAGCGCGGACAGCTACGAGCAGTACTTC
v_call: TRBV7-2; j_call: TRBJ1-3; clone_size: .; d_call: .; cdr3_aa: CASSFFSSSGNTIYF; cdr3_nt: TGTGCCAGCAGCTTTTTTAGCAGCTCTGGAAACACCATATATTTT
v_call: TRBV18; j_call: TRBJ1-5; clone_size: .; d_call: .; cdr3_aa: CASSPAQGYQPQHF; cdr3_nt: TGTGCCAGCTCACCGGCACAGGGTTATCAGCCCCAGCATTTT
v_call: TRBV10-1; j_call: TRBJ2-3; clone_size: .; d_call: TRBD1; cdr3_aa: CASSPGGRGTDTQYF; cdr3_nt: TGCGCCAGCAGCCCAGGGGGCCGGGGCACAGATACGCAGTATTTT
v_call: TRBV18; j_call: TRBJ1-1; clone_size: .; d_call: TRBD1; cdr3_aa: CASSPSVGQGANRTEAFF; cdr3_nt: TGTGCCAGCTCACCATCGGTCGGACAGGGGGCGAATCGAACTGAAGCTTTCTTT
v_call: TRBV19; j_call: TRBJ2-2; clone_size: .; d_call: .; cdr3_aa: CATCPGRDTGELFF; cdr3_nt: TGTGCCACCTGTCCGGGGCGGGACACCGGGGAGCTGTTTTTT
v_call: TRBV5-5; j_call: TRBJ1-1; clone_size: .; d_call: .; cdr3_aa: CASSGSVNTEAFF; cdr3_nt: TGTGCCAGCAGCGGGTCAGTAAACACTGAAGCTTTCTTT
v_call: TRBV18; j_call: TRBJ1-6; clone_size: .; d_call: TRBD1; cdr3_aa: CASSPDRDVGSPLHF; cdr3_nt: TGTGCCAGCTCGCCGGACAGGGACGTGGGTTCACCCCTCCACTTT
v_call: TRBV6-5; j_call: TRBJ1-2; clone_size: .; d_call: TRBD1; cdr3_aa: CASSTTGGAGGYTF; cdr3_nt: TGTGCCAGCAGTACGACAGGGGGCGCGGGGGGCTACACCTTC
v_call: TRBV5-4; j_call: TRBJ2-3; clone_size: .; d_call: TRBD2; cdr3_aa: CASSLASGNQVTQYF; cdr3_nt: TGTGCCAGCAGCTTGGCTAGCGGGAACCAGGTTACGCAGTATTTT
v_call: TRBV5-1; j_call: TRBJ1-1; clone_size: .; d_call: TRBD1; cdr3_aa: CASSSDRGRQAFF; cdr3_nt: TGCGCCAGCAGCTCTGACAGGGGTCGTCAAGCTTTCTTT
v_call: TRBV2; j_call: TRBJ1-2; clone_size: .; d_call: TRBD1; cdr3_aa: CASRFRRTGGSYGYTF; cdr3_nt: TGTGCCAGCAGGTTCCGGCGGACAGGGGGTTCCTATGGCTACACCTTC
v_call: TRBV4-1; j_call: TRBJ2-5; clone_size: .; d_call: .; cdr3_aa: CASSQGISKETQYF; cdr3_nt: TGCGCCAGCAGCCAAGGTATTTCCAAAGAGACCCAGTACTTC
v_call: TRBV6-1; j_call: TRBJ1-2; clone_size: .; d_call: TRBD1; cdr3_aa: CASSQSGGVGYGYTF; cdr3_nt: TGTGCCAGCAGTCAATCAGGGGGGGTTGGCTATGGCTACACCTTC
v_call: TRBV5-1; j_call: TRBJ1-1; clone_size: .; d_call: TRBD1; cdr3_aa: CASSSQGQGNTEAFF; cdr3_nt: TGCGCCAGCAGCTCCCAAGGACAGGGGAACACTGAAGCTTTCTTT
v_call: TRBV18; j_call: TRBJ2-7; clone_size: .; d_call: .; cdr3_aa: CASSPPRLRVEQYF; cdr3_nt: TGTGCCAGCTCACCACCGCGCCTACGGGTCGAGCAGTACTTC
v_call: TRBV5-1; j_call: TRBJ2-1; clone_size: .; d_call: TRBD1; cdr3_aa: CASSPPGTGRYEQFF; cdr3_nt: TGCGCCAGCAGCCCTCCCGGGACAGGGAGGTATGAGCAGTTCTTC
v_call: TRBV19; j_call: TRBJ1-1; clone_size: .; d_call: TRBD1; cdr3_aa: CASKVQGGTEAFF; cdr3_nt: TGTGCCAGTAAGGTTCAGGGGGGGACTGAAGCTTTCTTT
v_call: TRBV27; j_call: TRBJ2-3; clone_size: .; d_call: TRBD1; cdr3_aa: CASRALQGAADTQYF; cdr3_nt: TGTGCCAGCAGGGCTTTACAGGGGGCAGCAGATACGCAGTATTTT
v_call: TRBV6-5; j_call: TRBJ2-2; clone_size: .; d_call: TRBD1; cdr3_aa: CASRGQGTGELFF; cdr3_nt: TGTGCCAGCAGGGGACAGGGCACCGGGGAGCTGTTTTTT
v_call: TRBV7-6; j_call: TRBJ1-3; clone_size: once; d_call: .; cdr3_aa: CASSLALGQTGNTIYF; cdr3_nt: TGTGCCAGCAGCTTAGCGCTCGGACAGACTGGAAACACCATATATTTT
v_call: TRBV5-1; j_call: TRBJ2-1; clone_size: once; d_call: .; cdr3_aa: CASSTDSVQFF; cdr3_nt: TGCGCCAGCAGCACGGACAGTGTGCAGTTCTTC
v_call: TRBV5-1; j_call: TRBJ2-7; clone_size: .; d_call: TRBD2; cdr3_aa: CASSLEGLGYEQYF; cdr3_nt: TGCGCCAGCAGCTTGGAGGGACTAGGGTACGAGCAGTACTTC
v_call: TRBV6-1; j_call: TRBJ2-3; clone_size: .; d_call: .; cdr3_aa: CASSEGGGQPDTQYF; cdr3_nt: TGTGCCAGCAGCGAGGGGGGGGGCCAGCCAGATACGCAGTATTTT
v_call: TRBV6-5; j_call: TRBJ1-3; clone_size: .; d_call: .; cdr3_aa: CASTLVQGNTIYF; cdr3_nt: TGTGCCAGCACCCTCGTACAGGGAAACACCATATATTTT
v_call: TRBV18; j_call: TRBJ2-7; clone_size: few; d_call: TRBD1; cdr3_aa: CASSPVGQGDYEQYF; cdr3_nt: TGTGCCAGCTCACCAGTGGGACAGGGAGACTACGAGCAGTACTTC
v_call: TRBV5-1; j_call: TRBJ2-2; clone_size: .; d_call: TRBD2; cdr3_aa: CASSLQAGGASSTGELFF; cdr3_nt: TGCGCCAGCAGCTTGCAAGCGGGGGGTGCCTCATCTACCGGGGAGCTGTTTTTT
v_call: TRBV6-6; j_call: TRBJ2-7; clone_size: .; d_call: .; cdr3_aa: CASSYTRQIQTYEQYF; cdr3_nt: TGTGCCAGCAGTTACACCCGACAAATCCAAACCTACGAGCAGTACTTC
v_call: TRBV30; j_call: TRBJ2-7; clone_size: .; d_call: .; cdr3_aa: CAWSVRAGFYEQYF; cdr3_nt: TGTGCCTGGTCCGTAAGGGCAGGTTTCTACGAGCAGTACTTC
v_call: TRBV27; j_call: TRBJ2-2; clone_size: .; d_call: .; cdr3_aa: CASSFNSGELFF; cdr3_nt: TGTGCCAGCAGTTTTAACTCCGGGGAGCTGTTTTTT
v_call: TRBV6-4; j_call: TRBJ1-6; clone_size: .; d_call: TRBD1; cdr3_aa: CASSDAGTGTPILNSPLHF; cdr3_nt: TGTGCCAGCAGTGACGCCGGGACAGGGACCCCTATATTGAATTCACCCCTCCACTTT
v_call: TRBV6-1; j_call: TRBJ2-7; clone_size: .; d_call: .; cdr3_aa: CASSAVGGGPGEQYF; cdr3_nt: TGTGCCAGCAGTGCCGTTGGCGGGGGCCCGGGTGAGCAGTACTTC
v_call: TRBV6-5; j_call: TRBJ2-4; clone_size: .; d_call: .; cdr3_aa: CASSEQGWGNIQYF; cdr3_nt: TGTGCCAGCAGTGAACAGGGTTGGGGGAACATTCAGTACTTC
v_call: TRBV2; j_call: TRBJ2-5; clone_size: .; d_call: TRBD2; cdr3_aa: CASSQGLAGVQETQYF; cdr3_nt: TGTGCCAGCAGCCAGGGGCTAGCGGGGGTACAAGAGACCCAGTACTTC
v_call: TRBV7-2; j_call: TRBJ2-7; clone_size: few; d_call: TRBD2; cdr3_aa: CASTNGVSGSYEQYF; cdr3_nt: TGTGCCAGCACTAACGGGGTTAGCGGGAGTTACGAGCAGTACTTC
v_call: TRBV5-1; j_call: TRBJ2-6; clone_size: once; d_call: .; cdr3_aa: CASSSPAPGANVLTF; cdr3_nt: TGCGCCAGCAGCTCCCCCGCCCCTGGGGCCAACGTCCTGACTTTC
v_call: TRBV2; j_call: TRBJ2-7; clone_size: .; d_call: .; cdr3_aa: CASRAPSYEQYF; cdr3_nt: TGTGCCAGCAGAGCCCCTAGCTACGAGCAGTACTTC
v_call: TRBV9; j_call: TRBJ2-5; clone_size: .; d_call: TRBD1; cdr3_aa: CASSPRTGQETQYF; cdr3_nt: TGTGCCAGCAGCCCCCGGACAGGGCAAGAGACCCAGTACTTC